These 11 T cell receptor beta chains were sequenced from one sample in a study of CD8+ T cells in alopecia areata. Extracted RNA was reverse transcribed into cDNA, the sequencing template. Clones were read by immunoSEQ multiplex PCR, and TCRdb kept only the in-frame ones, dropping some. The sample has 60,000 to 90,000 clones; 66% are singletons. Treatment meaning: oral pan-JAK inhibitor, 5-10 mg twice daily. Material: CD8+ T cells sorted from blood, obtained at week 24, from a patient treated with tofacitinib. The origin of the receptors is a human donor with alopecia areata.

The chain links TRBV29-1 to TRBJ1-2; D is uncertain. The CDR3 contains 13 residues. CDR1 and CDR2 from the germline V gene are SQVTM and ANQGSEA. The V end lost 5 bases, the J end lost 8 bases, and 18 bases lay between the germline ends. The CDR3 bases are TGCAGCGTTCCGCGGCGGTCTCAGGAGGGCTACACCTTC. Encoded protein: CSVPRRSQEGYTF.

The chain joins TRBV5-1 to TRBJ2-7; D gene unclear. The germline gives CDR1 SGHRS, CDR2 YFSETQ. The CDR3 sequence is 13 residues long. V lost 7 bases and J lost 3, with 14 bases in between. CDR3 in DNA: TGCGCCAGCGGGCAGGATAGTTTCTACGAGCAGTACTTC. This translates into CASGQDSFYEQYF.

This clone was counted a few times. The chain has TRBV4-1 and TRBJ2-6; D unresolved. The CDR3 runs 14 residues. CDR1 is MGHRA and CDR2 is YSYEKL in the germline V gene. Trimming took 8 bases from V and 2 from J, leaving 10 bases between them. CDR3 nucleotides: TGCGCCAGCTGCGAATGGGCTGGGGCCAACGTCCTGACTTTC. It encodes CASCEWAGANVLTF.

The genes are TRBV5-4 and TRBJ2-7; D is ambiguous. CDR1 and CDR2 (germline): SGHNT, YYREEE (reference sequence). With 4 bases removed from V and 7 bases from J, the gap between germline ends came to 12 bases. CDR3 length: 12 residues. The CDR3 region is CASSDPDGEQYF. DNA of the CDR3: TGTGCCAGCAGCGATCCGGACGGGGAGCAGTACTTC.

In DNA form, the CDR3 reads TGTGCCAGCAGTGTGCGCGTCTCCTACGAGCAGTACTTC. Translating it yields CASSVRVSYEQYF. V usage is TRBV27 and J usage is TRBJ2-7, with unresolved D. CDR1 is MNHEY, CDR2 SMNVEV, per germline (reference sequence). Trimming took off 5 bases at V and 0 bases at J, with 8 bases between the two ends. The length of the CDR3 is 13 residues.

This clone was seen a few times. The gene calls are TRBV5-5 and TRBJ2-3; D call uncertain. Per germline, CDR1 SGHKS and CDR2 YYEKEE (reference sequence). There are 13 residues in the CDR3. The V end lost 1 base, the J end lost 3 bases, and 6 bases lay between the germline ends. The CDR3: CASSLRPTDTQYF. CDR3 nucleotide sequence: TGTGCCAGCAGCTTGAGGCCTACAGATACGCAGTATTTT.

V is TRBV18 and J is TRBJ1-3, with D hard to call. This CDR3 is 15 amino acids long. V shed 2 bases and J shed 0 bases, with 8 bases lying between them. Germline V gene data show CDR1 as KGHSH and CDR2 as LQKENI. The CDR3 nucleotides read TGTGCCAGCTCACCAAAGGGCCACTCTGGAAACACCATATATTTT. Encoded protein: CASSPKGHSGNTIYF. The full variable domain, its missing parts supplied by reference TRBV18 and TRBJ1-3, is NAGVMQNPRHLVRRRGQEARLRCSPMKGHSHVYWYRQLPEEGLKFMVYLQKENIIDESGMPKERFSAEFPKEGPSILRIQQVVRGDSAAYFCASSPKGHSGNTIYFGEGSWLTVV.

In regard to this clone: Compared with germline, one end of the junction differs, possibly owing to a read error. The DNA for the CDR3 is TGCGCCAGCAGCTTATCCCTAACAGGGGGTGTGAACACTAAAGCTTTCTTT. Translation: CASSLSLTGGVNTKAFF. This chain links TRBV5-1 with TRBJ1-1; 8 bases map to TRBD1. Germline-derived CDR1 and CDR2 are SGHRS and YFSETQ. The CDR3 contains 17 residues.

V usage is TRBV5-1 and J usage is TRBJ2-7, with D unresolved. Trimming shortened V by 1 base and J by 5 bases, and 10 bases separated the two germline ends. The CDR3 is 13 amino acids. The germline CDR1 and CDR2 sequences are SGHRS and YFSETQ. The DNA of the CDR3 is TGCGCCAGCAGCTTGACAAAAACGGACGAGCAGTACTTC. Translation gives CASSLTKTDEQYF. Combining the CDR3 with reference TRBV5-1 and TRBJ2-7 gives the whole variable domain KAGVTQTPRYLIKTRGQQVTLSCSPISGHRSVSWYQQTPGQGLQFLFEYFSETQRNKGNFPGRFSGRQFSNSRSEMNVSTLELGDSALYLCASSLTKTDEQYFGPGTRLTVT.

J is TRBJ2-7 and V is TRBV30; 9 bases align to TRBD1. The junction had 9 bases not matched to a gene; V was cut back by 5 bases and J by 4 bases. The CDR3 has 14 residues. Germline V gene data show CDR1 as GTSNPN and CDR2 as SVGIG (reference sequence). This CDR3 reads CAWAHGTGRYEQYF. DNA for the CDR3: TGTGCCTGGGCCCACGGGACAGGGAGGTACGAGCAGTACTTC.

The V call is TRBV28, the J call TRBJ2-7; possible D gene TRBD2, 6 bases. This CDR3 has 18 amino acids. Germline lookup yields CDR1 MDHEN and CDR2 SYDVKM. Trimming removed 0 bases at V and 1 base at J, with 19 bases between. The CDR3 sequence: CASSLCPVEGLASYEQYF. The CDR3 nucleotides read TGTGCCAGCAGTTTATGTCCGGTCGAGGGACTCGCGTCCTACGAGCAGTACTTC.